The rows below give T cell receptor beta chains drawn from one sample of a study of cytomegalovirus exposure and HLA in healthy donors. Data came from immunoSEQ multiplex PCR; TCRdb stores just in-frame clones and leaves some out. The table lists 120,000 to 150,000 clones, roughly 73% of them singletons. Sequenced material: PBMCs. Receptor source: a female donor in good health and CMV-seronegative. Both conserved end residues are part of each CDR3. Fields, in order: D gene, clone size, V gene, J gene, CDR3 DNA, CDR3 protein. D genes are given only for firm matches. Rows may omit the clone size; those that give it use once, few, many or a size class.

>.|.|TRBV19|TRBJ1-3
TGTGCCAGTAGTATTGGGGCGTCTGGAAACACCATATATTTT
CASSIGASGNTIYF
>TRBD1|once|TRBV5-1|TRBJ1-1
TGCGCCAGCAGCTCCCTAGGACAGGGGGCGAACACTGAAGCTTTCTTT
CASSSLGQGANTEAFF
>TRBD2|.|TRBV13|TRBJ2-3
TGTGCCAGCAGCTCCTTCGCGGGAGGGGCAGATACGCAGTATTTT
CASSSFAGGADTQYF
>TRBD1|.|TRBV15|TRBJ2-3
TGTGCCACCAGCAGAGTGTGGACAGGGGAATCCACAGATACGCAGTATTTT
CATSRVWTGESTDTQYF
>.|.|TRBV19|TRBJ2-5
TGTGCCAGTAGTCCCGCCCAGCTAGAAACCCAGTACTTC
CASSPAQLETQYF
>.|.|TRBV5-1|TRBJ1-2
TGCGCCAGCAGCCCCGGAGGACGTGCTAGTGGCTACACCTTC
CASSPGGRASGYTF
>TRBD2|.|TRBV11-2|TRBJ2-2
TGTGCCAGCAGCCCCCACGCGGGGGACGGGGAGCTGTTTTTT
CASSPHAGDGELFF
>TRBD1|.|TRBV6-1|TRBJ2-7
TGTGCCAGCAGTTCTCCGGGACAGATCTACGAGCAGTACTTC
CASSSPGQIYEQYF
>.|.|TRBV6-1|TRBJ1-1
TGTGCCAGCAGTCTAGGGGCAGAAATGAACACTGAAGCTTTCTTT
CASSLGAEMNTEAFF
>.|.|TRBV2|TRBJ1-2
TGTGCCAGCAGTGACGATGGGAGAGGCTACACCTTC
CASSDDGRGYTF
>.|.|TRBV7-8|TRBJ1-2
TGTGCCAGCAGCTTTGGAGGAGACTATGGCTACACCTTC
CASSFGGDYGYTF
>TRBD2|.|TRBV5-1|TRBJ2-1
TGCGCCAGCAGCTGGGGGGCGGGGGGAGGCCAAGGTGAGCAGTTCTTC
CASSWGAGGGQGEQFF
>.|.|TRBV5-1|TRBJ2-2
TGCGCCAGCAGCCCCGACAGCCTCCGCGCCCCCGGGGAGCTGTTTTTT
CASSPDSLRAPGELFF
>.|.|TRBV5-1|TRBJ1-6
TGCGCCAGCAGCCAGGGGCACAATTCACCCCTCCACTTT
CASSQGHNSPLHF
>.|.|TRBV5-1|TRBJ2-2
TGCGCCAGCACCCCCTCAGGGAAGGGCTGGACCGGGGAGCTGTTTTTT
CASTPSGKGWTGELFF
>TRBD1|.|TRBV19|TRBJ1-1
TGTGCCAGTAGGCGGGACCGGACAGGGGCCACTGAAGCTTTCTTT
CASRRDRTGATEAFF
>.|.|TRBV5-6|TRBJ1-2
TGTGCCAGCAGCACGGGGACACGAGCAAATGGCTACACCTTC
CASSTGTRANGYTF
>.|.|TRBV2|TRBJ1-3
TGTGCCAGCAGTGAATATGCCCTAGGCGTCTCTGGAAACACCATATATTTT
CASSEYALGVSGNTIYF
>.|.|TRBV18|TRBJ2-7
TGTGCCAGCTCACCATTATCCGGACTACGACCCTCCCTTCTGGACGAGCAGTACTTC
CASSPLSGLRPSLLDEQYF
>.|.|TRBV4-1|TRBJ2-7
TGCGCCAGCAGCCTAGGAGGGGGCCCGACCTACGAGCAGTACTTC
CASSLGGGPTYEQYF
>TRBD1|.|TRBV5-1|TRBJ2-1
TGCGCCAGCAGCTTGTCAAGAACTCCCACCGGGACAGTCTCCTACAATGAGCAGTTCTTC
CASSLSRTPTGTVSYNEQFF
>.|once|TRBV19|TRBJ2-5
TGTGCCAGTAGTATACCCCCTGCGGAGACCCAGTACTTC
CASSIPPAETQYF
>.|few|TRBV7-9|TRBJ1-2
TGTGCCAGCAGCTTCGCCTTGGAGCTTGAGAGTGGCTACACCTTC
CASSFALELESGYTF
>.|.|TRBV18|TRBJ2-7
TGTGCCAGCTCACTTAAGGGGTTACACTCCTACGAGCAGTACTTC
CASSLKGLHSYEQYF
>.|few|TRBV20-1|TRBJ2-1
TGCAGTGGAGGGGAGCAGTTCTTC
CSGGEQFF
>.|.|TRBV25-1|TRBJ2-2
TGTGCCAGCAGGGAGGGAGGGGGAGACGGGGAGCTGTTTTTT
CASREGGGDGELFF
>.|.|TRBV7-3|TRBJ1-1
TGTGCCAGCAGCTTAACAGGGGTTACTGAAGCTTTCTTT
CASSLTGVTEAFF
>TRBD2|.|TRBV5-1|TRBJ2-5
TGCGCCAGCAGCAAGACTAGCGCAAAAGAGACCCAGTACTTC
CASSKTSAKETQYF
>.|.|TRBV30|TRBJ2-7
TGTGCCTGGAGCGCGGACAAATACGAGCAGTACTTC
CAWSADKYEQYF
>TRBD2|once|TRBV5-1|TRBJ2-5
TGCGCCAGCAGCTTGGGGGTGACTAGCGGGGCGCAAGAGACCCAGTACTTC
CASSLGVTSGAQETQYF
>.|.|TRBV29-1|TRBJ2-7
TGCAGCGTTTACCCTGGGATAGAGGGCCACGAGCAGTACTTC
CSVYPGIEGHEQYF
>TRBD1|.|TRBV13|TRBJ1-1
TGTGCCAGCAGCCACGGGGGACAGGCGGACACTGAAGCTTTCTTT
CASSHGGQADTEAFF
>TRBD1|.|TRBV2|TRBJ2-7
TGTGCCAGCAGTGGACAGGGGTCCGAGCAGTACTTC
CASSGQGSEQYF
>.|.|TRBV7-2|TRBJ2-3
TGTGCCAGCAGCCCCCTAGCGCCTAGCACAGATACGCAGTATTTT
CASSPLAPSTDTQYF
>TRBD1|.|TRBV29-1|TRBJ1-1
TGCAGCGTTCTCGATCCGGGACAGGGCGAGCCTGAAGCTTTCTTT
CSVLDPGQGEPEAFF
>TRBD1|few|TRBV5-6|TRBJ2-7
TGTGCCAGCAGCGCGATGACAGGGGGCATCTACGAGCAGTACTTC
CASSAMTGGIYEQYF
>.|.|TRBV29-1|TRBJ2-1
TGCAGCGTTGTAGGCGGGACCGTCAATGAGCAGTTCTTC
CSVVGGTVNEQFF
>.|.|TRBV5-4|TRBJ1-1
TGTGCCAGCAGCTGGGGACAATCTGAAGCTTTCTTT
CASSWGQSEAFF
>.|.|TRBV9|TRBJ2-5
TGTGCCAGCAGCGTAGCTGGGGCGGGATGGGAGACCCAGTACTTC
CASSVAGAGWETQYF
>TRBD1|.|TRBV2|TRBJ1-1
TGTGCCAGCAGTGAATTGACAGGGTGGGCTGAAGCTTTCTTT
CASSELTGWAEAFF
>.|.|TRBV10-1|TRBJ2-1
TGCGCCAGCAGTGGGAACAGGGACAATGAGCAGTTCTTC
CASSGNRDNEQFF
>.|.|TRBV10-3|TRBJ2-1
TGTGCCATCAGTCCCCCAGAGGAGCGGGTAACCTACAATGAGCAGTTCTTC
CAISPPEERVTYNEQFF
>.|once|TRBV29-1|TRBJ1-5
TGCAGCGTCAGAGAGGACAGCTATAGCAATCAGCCCCAGCATTTT
CSVREDSYSNQPQHF
>.|.|TRBV5-8|TRBJ2-1
TGTGCCAGCAGCTTGGTGGCGGGCGGGTACAATGAGCAGTTCTTC
CASSLVAGGYNEQFF
>TRBD1|.|TRBV6-1|TRBJ1-5
TGTGCCAGCAGTGCCGGGACAGTCAATAGCAATCAGCCCCAGCATTTT
CASSAGTVNSNQPQHF
>.|.|TRBV5-1|TRBJ1-6
TGCGCCAGCGTCCCTACGATAGGAGATAATTCACCCCTCCACTTT
CASVPTIGDNSPLHF
>.|.|TRBV13|TRBJ1-5
TGTGCCAGCAGCCTGGGAGGTCAGCCCCAGCATTTT
CASSLGGQPQHF
>.|.|TRBV10-2|TRBJ1-3
TGCGCCAGCAGTGAGAATCATTCTGGAAACACCATATATTTT
CASSENHSGNTIYF
>TRBD2|.|TRBV28|TRBJ2-7
TGTGCCAGCACACCGACGGGACGGGGGGTCAACGAGCAGTACTTC
CASTPTGRGVNEQYF